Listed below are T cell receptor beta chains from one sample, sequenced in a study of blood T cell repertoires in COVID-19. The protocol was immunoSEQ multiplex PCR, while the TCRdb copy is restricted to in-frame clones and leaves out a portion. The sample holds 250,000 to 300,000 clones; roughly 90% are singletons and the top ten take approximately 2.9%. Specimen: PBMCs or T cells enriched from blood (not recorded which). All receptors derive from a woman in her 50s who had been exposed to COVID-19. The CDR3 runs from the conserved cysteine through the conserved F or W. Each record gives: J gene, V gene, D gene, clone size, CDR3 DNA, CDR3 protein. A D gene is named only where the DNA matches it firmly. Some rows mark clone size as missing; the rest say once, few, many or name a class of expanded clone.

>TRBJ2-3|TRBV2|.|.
TGTGCCAGCAGTGCACTTGATACGCAGTATTTT
CASSALDTQYF
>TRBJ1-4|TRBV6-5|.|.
TGTGCCAGCAGATCGGTTACAACTAATGAAAAACTGTTTTTT
CASRSVTTNEKLFF
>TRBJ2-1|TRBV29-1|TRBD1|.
TGCAGCGTTGAGGGGACAGACCTCGACAATGAGCAGTTCTTC
CSVEGTDLDNEQFF
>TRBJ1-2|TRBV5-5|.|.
TGTGCCAGCAGCTTTGGACATATTGGTGACTATGGCTACACCTTC
CASSFGHIGDYGYTF
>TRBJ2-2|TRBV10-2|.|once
TGCGCCAGTAAAGATCCCGCGGCTAACACCGGGGAGCTGTTTTTT
CASKDPAANTGELFF
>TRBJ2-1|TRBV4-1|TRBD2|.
TGCGCCAGCTCGGCGGGAGGAGCGGGGGTATACAATGAGCAGTTCTTC
CASSAGGAGVYNEQFF
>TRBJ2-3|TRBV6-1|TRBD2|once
TGTGCCAGCAGTGCGATAGGCCTAGCGGGCACAGATACGCAGTATTTT
CASSAIGLAGTDTQYF
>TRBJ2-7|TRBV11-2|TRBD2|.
TGTGCCAGCAGCTTAGCGGGGGGGCCGGCTTACGAGCAGTACTTC
CASSLAGGPAYEQYF
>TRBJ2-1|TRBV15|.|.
TGTGCCACCAGCAGATTGAGCGCCAGCTCCTACAATGAGCAGTTCTTC
CATSRLSASSYNEQFF
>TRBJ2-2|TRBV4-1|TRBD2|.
TGCGCCAGCAGCCGTAGGACTAGCGGGGGGGCCTACACCGGGGAGCTGTTTTTT
CASSRRTSGGAYTGELFF
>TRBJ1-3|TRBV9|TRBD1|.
TGTGCCAGCAGCGTAGGGCAGGGGGCCTACGGCACCATATATTTT
CASSVGQGAYGTIYF
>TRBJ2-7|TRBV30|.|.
TGTGCCTGGAGTGTCATCAGGGCGCAGACATCGCAGTACTTC
CAWSVIRAQTSQYF
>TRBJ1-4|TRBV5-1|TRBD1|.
TGCGCCAGCAGGTCAGGGGGCGGTAATGAAAAACTGTTTTTT
CASRSGGGNEKLFF
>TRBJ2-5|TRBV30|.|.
TGTGCCTGGACCAATTCTAGGGGTTTCCGAGAGACCCAGTACTTC
CAWTNSRGFRETQYF
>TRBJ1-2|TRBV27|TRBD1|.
TGTGCCAGCAGTTACCGGACAGGGGGCAGGCCATACACCTTC
CASSYRTGGRPYTF
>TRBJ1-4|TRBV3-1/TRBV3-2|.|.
TGTGCCAGCAGCCAGGGGGCGGGTAATGAAAAACTGTTTTTT
CASSQGAGNEKLFF
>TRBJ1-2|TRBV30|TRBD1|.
TGTGCCTTATGGACAGGCTATGGCTACACCTTC
CALWTGYGYTF